This TCR beta chain was captured by sequencing in a study of T cell responses to AZD1222 COVID-19 vaccine. Study-wide context: Pooled samples include second doses given at about 4 or 12 weeks. The study, taken as a whole, reports: Among the donors, most were white British and more were female, and clonal diversity was possibly underestimated. Increased Spike-specific TCR breadth and depth were observed after two AZD1222 doses. The study identified only 6 or 7 AZD1222 recipients as seropositive at baseline.

A word on this clone: Its antigen is undetermined.

TCRdb's table, derived via immunoSEQ multiplex PCR, lists solely in-frame clones and lacks some. The repertoire holds over 140,000 clones, with approximately 92% as singletons. Germline V gene data show CDR1 as LGHNA and CDR2 as YNFKEQ. V was shortened by 0 bases and J by 0 bases, with 5 bases between the two germline ends. This CDR3 has 14 residues. The sample here was peripheral blood, taken on day 0 of AZD1222 vaccination. The sequence came from an adult in good health. The chain uses TRBV4-2 and TRBJ1-1; D may be TRBD1 (5 bases). CDR3 bases: TGTGCCAGCAGCCAAGACAGGGTGAACACTGAAGCTTTCTTT. Translating it yields CASSQDRVNTEAFF.